This T cell receptor (beta chain) was identified during a study of T cell repertoires in cytomegalovirus infection. General study results and limits: Within the response measured ex vivo, HLA-C-restricted CMV-specific TCR beta clonotypes were dominant.

A remark on this clonotype: Antigen: not known.

TCRdb fed the reads into MiXCR, producing one record per CDR3 protein. The table records around 310,000 distinct CDR3 sequences, around a sixth of them present only once. This CDR3 comprises 13 residues. Germline CDR1 is MGHRA and CDR2 is YSYEKL. V dropped 1 base and J dropped 1 base, with 4 bases sitting between them. The sample was PBMCs. The clonotype originates from a human donor in good health (CMV status not recorded). Some clones in this sample may be carry-over from other donors' samples. The genes are TRBV4-1 and TRBJ1-1; D not certain. The CDR3 DNA reads as TGCGCCAGCAGCCAAGTCCCGAACACTGAAGCTTTCTTT. Its protein is CASSQVPNTEAFF.